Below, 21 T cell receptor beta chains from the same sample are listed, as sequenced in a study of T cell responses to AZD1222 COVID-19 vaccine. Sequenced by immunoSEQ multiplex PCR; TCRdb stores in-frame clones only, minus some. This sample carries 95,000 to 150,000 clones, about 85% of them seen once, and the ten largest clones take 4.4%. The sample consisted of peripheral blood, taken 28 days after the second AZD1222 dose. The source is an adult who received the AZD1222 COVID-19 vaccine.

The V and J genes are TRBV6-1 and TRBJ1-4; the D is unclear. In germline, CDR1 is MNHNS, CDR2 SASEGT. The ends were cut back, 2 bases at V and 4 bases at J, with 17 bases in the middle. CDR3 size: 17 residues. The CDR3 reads CASSETSMPGRNEKLFF. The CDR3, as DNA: TGTGCCAGCAGTGAAACTAGTATGCCCGGCCGTAATGAAAAACTGTTTTTT.

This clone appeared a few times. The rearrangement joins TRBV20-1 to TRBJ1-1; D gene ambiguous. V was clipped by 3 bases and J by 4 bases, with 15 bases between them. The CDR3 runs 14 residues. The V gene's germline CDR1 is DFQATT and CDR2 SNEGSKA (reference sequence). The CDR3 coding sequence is TGCAGTGCTAGTGGGGTCGGGATTAGCACTGAAGCTTTCTTT. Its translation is CSASGVGISTEAFF.

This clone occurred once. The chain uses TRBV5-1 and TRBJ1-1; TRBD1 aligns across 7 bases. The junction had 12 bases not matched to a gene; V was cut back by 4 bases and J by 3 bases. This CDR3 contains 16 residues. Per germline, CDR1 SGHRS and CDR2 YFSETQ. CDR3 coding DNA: TGCGCCAGCAGCGCGGGCAGGTTGAGGGGGCACACTGAAGCTTTCTTT. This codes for CASSAGRLRGHTEAFF.

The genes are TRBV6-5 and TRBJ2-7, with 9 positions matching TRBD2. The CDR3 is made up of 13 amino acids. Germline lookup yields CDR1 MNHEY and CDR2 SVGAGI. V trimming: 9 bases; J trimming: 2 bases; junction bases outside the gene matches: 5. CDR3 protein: CASRLAGTYEQYF. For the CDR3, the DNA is TGTGCCAGTCGCCTAGCGGGGACCTACGAGCAGTACTTC.

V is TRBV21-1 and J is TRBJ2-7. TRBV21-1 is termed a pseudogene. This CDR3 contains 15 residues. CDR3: CASSKAPGSSYEQYF. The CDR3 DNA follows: TGTGCCAGCAGCAAAGCTCCGGGCAGCTCCTACGAGCAGTACTTC.

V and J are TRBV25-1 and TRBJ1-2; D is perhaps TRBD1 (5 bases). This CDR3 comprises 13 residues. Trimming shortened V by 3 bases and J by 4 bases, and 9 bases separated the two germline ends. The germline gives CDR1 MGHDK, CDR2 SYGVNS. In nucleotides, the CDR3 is TGTGCCAGCAGTGATGGAGGGGTCTATGGCTACACCTTC. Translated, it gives CASSDGGVYGYTF.

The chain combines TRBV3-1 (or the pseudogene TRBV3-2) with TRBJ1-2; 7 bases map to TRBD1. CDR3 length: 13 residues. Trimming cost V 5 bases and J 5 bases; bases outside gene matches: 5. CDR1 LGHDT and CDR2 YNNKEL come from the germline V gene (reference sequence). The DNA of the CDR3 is TGTGCCAGCAGCGCGGACAGGCCGTATGGCTACACCTTC. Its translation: CASSADRPYGYTF.

This CDR3 is CASSQRGGPATNEKLFF. The CDR3 DNA sequence: TGTGCCAGCAGCCAACGAGGGGGGCCCGCGACTAATGAAAAACTGTTTTTT. The chain joins TRBV14 to TRBJ1-4; a possible D gene is TRBD1 (6 bases). Between the trimmed V and J ends, which lost 2 bases and 2 bases, there was a span of 15 bases. The CDR3 runs 17 residues. From germline, CDR1 is SGHDN and CDR2 FVKESK.

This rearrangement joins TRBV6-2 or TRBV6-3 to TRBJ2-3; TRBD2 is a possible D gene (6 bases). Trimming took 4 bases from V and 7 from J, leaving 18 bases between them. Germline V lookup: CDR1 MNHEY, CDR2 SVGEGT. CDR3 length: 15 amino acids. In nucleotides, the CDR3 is TGTGCCAGCAGTTTTGAGGCGGGGACCTCAAATACGCAGTATTTT. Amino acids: CASSFEAGTSNTQYF.

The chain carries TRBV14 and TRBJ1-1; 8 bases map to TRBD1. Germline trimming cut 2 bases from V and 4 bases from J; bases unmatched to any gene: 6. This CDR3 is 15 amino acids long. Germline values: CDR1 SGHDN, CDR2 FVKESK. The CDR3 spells CASSQTGGGSTEAFF. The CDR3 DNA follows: TGTGCCAGCAGCCAAACAGGGGGTGGGAGCACTGAAGCTTTCTTT.

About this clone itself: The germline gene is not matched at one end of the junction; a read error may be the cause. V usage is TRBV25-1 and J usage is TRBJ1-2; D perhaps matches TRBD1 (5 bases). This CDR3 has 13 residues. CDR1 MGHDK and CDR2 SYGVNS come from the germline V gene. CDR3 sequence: CASTEGQGTTFFF. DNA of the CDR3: TGTGCCAGCACCGAAGGGCAGGGTACAACCTTCTTCTTC.

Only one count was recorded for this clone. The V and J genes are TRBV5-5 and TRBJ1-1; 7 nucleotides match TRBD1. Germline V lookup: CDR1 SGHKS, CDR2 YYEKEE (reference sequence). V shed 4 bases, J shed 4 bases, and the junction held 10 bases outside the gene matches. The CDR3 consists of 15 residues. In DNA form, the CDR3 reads TGTGCCAGCAGCGGATCCCAGGGGGTTAGCACTGAAGCTTTCTTT. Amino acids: CASSGSQGVSTEAFF.

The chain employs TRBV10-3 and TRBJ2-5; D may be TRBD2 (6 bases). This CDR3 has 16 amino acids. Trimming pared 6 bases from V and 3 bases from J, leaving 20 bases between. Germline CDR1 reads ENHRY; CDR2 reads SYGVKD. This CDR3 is CAIRAQSGRGEETQYF. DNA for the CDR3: TGTGCCATCAGGGCCCAGTCGGGGCGGGGAGAAGAGACCCAGTACTTC.

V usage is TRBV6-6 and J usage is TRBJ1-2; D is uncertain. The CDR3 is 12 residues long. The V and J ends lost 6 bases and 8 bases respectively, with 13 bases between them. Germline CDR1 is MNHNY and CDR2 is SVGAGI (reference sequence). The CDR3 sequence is CASSQLGGGYTF. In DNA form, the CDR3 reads TGTGCCAGCAGCCAACTGGGTGGGGGCTACACCTTC.

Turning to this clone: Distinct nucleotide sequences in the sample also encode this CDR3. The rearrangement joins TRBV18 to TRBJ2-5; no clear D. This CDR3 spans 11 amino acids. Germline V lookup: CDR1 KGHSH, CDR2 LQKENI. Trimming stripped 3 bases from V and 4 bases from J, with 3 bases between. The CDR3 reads CASSPGETQYF. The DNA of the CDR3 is TGTGCCAGCTCACCGGGAGAGACCCAGTACTTC.

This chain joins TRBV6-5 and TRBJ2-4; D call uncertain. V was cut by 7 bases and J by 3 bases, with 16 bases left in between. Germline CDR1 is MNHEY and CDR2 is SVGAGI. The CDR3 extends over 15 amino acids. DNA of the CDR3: TGTGCCAGCAACGACCTCGAGGTGGGCAAAAACATTCAGTACTTC. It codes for CASNDLEVGKNIQYF.

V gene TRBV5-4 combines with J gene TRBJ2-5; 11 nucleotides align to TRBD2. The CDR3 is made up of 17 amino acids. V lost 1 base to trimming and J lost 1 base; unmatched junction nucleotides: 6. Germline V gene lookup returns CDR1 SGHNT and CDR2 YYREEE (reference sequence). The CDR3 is CASSLKGTSGFQETQYF. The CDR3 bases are TGTGCCAGCAGCTTGAAGGGGACTAGCGGTTTCCAAGAGACCCAGTACTTC.

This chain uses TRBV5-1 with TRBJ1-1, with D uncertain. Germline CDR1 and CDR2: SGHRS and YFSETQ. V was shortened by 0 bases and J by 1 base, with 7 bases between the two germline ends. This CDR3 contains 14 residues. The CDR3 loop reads CASSLAPSNTEAFF. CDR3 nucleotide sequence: TGCGCCAGCAGCTTGGCCCCATCGAACACTGAAGCTTTCTTT.

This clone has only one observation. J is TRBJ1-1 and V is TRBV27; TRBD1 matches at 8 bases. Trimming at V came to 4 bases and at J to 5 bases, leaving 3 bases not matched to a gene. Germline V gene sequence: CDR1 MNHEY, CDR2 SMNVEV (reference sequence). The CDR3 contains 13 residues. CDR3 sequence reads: CASSSTGGTEAFF. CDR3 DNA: TGTGCCAGCAGTTCAACAGGGGGGACTGAAGCTTTCTTT.

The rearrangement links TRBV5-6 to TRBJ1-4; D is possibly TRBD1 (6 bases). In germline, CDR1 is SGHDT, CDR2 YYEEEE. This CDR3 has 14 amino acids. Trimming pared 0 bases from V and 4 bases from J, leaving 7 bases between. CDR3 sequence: CASSLGQVNEKLFF. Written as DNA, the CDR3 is TGTGCCAGCAGCTTGGGACAGGTTAATGAAAAACTGTTTTTT.

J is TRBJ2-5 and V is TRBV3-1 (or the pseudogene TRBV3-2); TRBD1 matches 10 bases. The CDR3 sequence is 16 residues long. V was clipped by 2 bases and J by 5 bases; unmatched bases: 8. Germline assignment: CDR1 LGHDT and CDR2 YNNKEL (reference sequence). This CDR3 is CASSQRQGAKSETQYF. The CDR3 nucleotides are TGTGCCAGCAGCCAACGACAGGGGGCTAAGTCGGAGACCCAGTACTTC.